This T cell receptor (beta chain) was profiled in a study of T cell responses to AZD1222 COVID-19 vaccine (dated by TCRdb to the early 2020s). Notes on the research overall: AZD1222 recipients with second doses at about 4 weeks or about 12 weeks were pooled, because spike-specific TCR depth and breadth did not differ between schedules. A total of 233 trial participants underwent TCR sequencing, of whom about 200 had received two doses of AZD1222 and about 26 had received two doses of the MenACWY control vaccine. Trial participants were enrolled into age subgroups of 18-55, 56-69 and 70-plus years, which contained around 140, 26 and 57 TCR-sequenced participants, respectively.

The CDR3 regions of human TCRbeta chains were analyzed by immunosequencing. In the source study's methods: Repertoire TCRs were checked for matches against a reference library of SARS-CoV-2-specific TCRs that had been generated using the MIRA antigen-specificity platform. Breadth was defined as the fraction of unique TCRs that were SARS-CoV-2-associated. Depth was defined as the fraction of total T cells that were SARS-CoV-2-associated. Each spike-specific TCR was assigned to its reactive spike region and to a CD4 or CD8 class using the MIRA data. Log10-transformed breadth and depth values were compared by one-way ANOVA with Sidak's multiple comparisons tests. The source is immuneACCESS, and TCRdb retained only in-frame sequences with V and J called. Part of the clones is not carried over; for the studies checked, unresolved V genes explain less than half of this, and the remainder is unexplained. Clonal size and the V and J genes are those of that table, whereas D and trimming came from the DNA. Across this sample there are more than 150,000 clones, with 70% to 90% seen only once. In total, the top ten clones hold 0.49% of the sample.

Interpreted using the paper, the time point label stands for: baseline before first vaccination. Vaccinee samples came from UK trials COV001 and COV002, including a single-blind randomized controlled phase 2/3 trial of AZD1222 (ChAdOx1 nCoV-19) in healthy adults. For TCRbeta chain sequencing, PBMC samples from trial participants were taken at day 0 and at day 28 after the second dose. V trim: 4 bases; J trim: 6 bases; unmatched bases: 8. As encoded in the germline V gene, CDR1 is SGDLS while CDR2 is YYNGEE. From the cysteine up to the phenylalanine, the CDR3 has a length of 15 residues. The read is trimmed to its CDR3 DNA, 45 bases read in frame from base 1. Study-wide findings and limitations: Most participants were white British and females outnumbered males, and the authors suggested that clonal diversity may have been underestimated. Because no day 14 peak-response samples were available, repertoires were characterized only after the peak T cell response. Only six AZD1222 recipients were SARS-CoV-2 seropositive at baseline, limiting conclusions about previously exposed vaccinees. Spike-specific TCR breadth and depth rose significantly after two AZD1222 doses compared with day 0 and with MenACWY recipients. In the small 56-69-year group, the increase in depth fell short of significance, most likely because of low power. CD4 TCRs associated with the vaccine covered the entire spike protein, and the dominant responses were in regions 160-218 and 743-854. Reportedly, close to half of the unique spike-specific TCRs recognized epitopes lying outside the regions that are mutated in the B.1.351 and B.1.1.7 variants.

Note on this clone: The specificity of this receptor is unknown. The record has no base qualities; no much larger clone is one base away.

Rearrangement joined TRBV9 to TRBJ2-3, with 10 bases matching TRBD2. The sequence was obtained from an adult in good health. The specimen was peripheral blood, collected on day 0 of AZD1222 vaccination. The CDR3 reads CASSLSTSGADTQYF. The nucleotide sequence is given as TGTGCCAGCAGCCTCTCAACTAGCGGGGCCGATACGCAGTATTTT.